A single TCR beta chain is shown here with its context. Authors' processing steps: Researchers report that nucleated cell counts were estimated from reference gene primer amplification. Method: immunoSEQ multiplex PCR; TCRdb's copy keeps in-frame clones and lacks some. The V and J calls and clone size come from that table; D and trimming were worked out from the DNA. The sample consists of 200,000 or so clones, about 88% of them appearing once. The data originate from a study of blood T cell repertoires in COVID-19. Study as a whole: Samples came from the United States, Italy and Spain, spanning acute and convalescent COVID-19. Sources were T cells, B-cell-depleted T cells, or PBMCs; the material itself was cDNA or gDNA.

Germline loops: CDR1 MDHEN, CDR2 SYDVKM. The V and J ends lost 6 bases and 3 bases, in that order; junction bases with no gene match: 8. The CDR3 runs 14 residues. The sample comprised peripheral blood. This clonotype was sampled from a man between 65 and 85 years old with acute or convalescent COVID-19. The gene calls are TRBV28 and TRBJ2-7, with TRBD1 identical over 7 bases. The CDR3 here is CASRATGTDYEQYF. In DNA form, the CDR3 reads TGTGCCAGCAGAGCTACCGGGACAGACTACGAGCAGTACTTC.